The clone carrying this TCR beta chain was picked up one time. Its antigen remains unidentified. Every patient relapsed after autologous stem cell transplantation, and brentuximab vedotin exposure varied. The data originate from a study of PD-1 blockade in classical Hodgkin lymphoma. Study background: Administration of nivolumab to patients was at 3 mg/kg intravenously every 2 weeks.

Study findings and constraints: Baseline TCR diversity was reportedly lower in newly diagnosed patients than in healthy donors. It was reported as lower still in relapsed/refractory patients. Newly diagnosed patients and complete responders had comparable diversity at baseline.

Repertoires were generated with immunoSEQ multiplex PCR, while TCRdb's copy carries only in-frame clones and drops some. The sample contains around 42,000 clones, about two thirds of which appear only once. This material consisted of peripheral blood mononuclear cells (PBMCs), taken at baseline. The receptor was derived from a human donor with classical Hodgkin lymphoma.

The DNA for the CDR3 is TGTGCCAGCAGCCCATTACCCGGGACGGGATACGAGCAGTACTTC. It codes for CASSPLPGTGYEQYF. The rearrangement joins TRBV5-6 to TRBJ2-7, with D perhaps TRBD1 or TRBD2 (5 bases each). V lost 4 bases and J 4 bases, leaving 18 bases between the germline ends. This CDR3 contains 15 residues. In germline, CDR1 is SGHDT, CDR2 YYEEEE.